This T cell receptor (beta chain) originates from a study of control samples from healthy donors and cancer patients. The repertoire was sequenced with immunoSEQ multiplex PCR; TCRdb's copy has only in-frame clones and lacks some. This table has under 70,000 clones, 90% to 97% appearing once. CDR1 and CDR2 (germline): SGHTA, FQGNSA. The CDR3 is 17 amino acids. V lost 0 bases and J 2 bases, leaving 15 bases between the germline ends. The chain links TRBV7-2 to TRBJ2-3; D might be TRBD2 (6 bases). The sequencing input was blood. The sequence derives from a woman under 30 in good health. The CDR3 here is CASSLARGSGYTDTQYF. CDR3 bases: TGTGCCAGCAGCTTAGCGCGCGGAAGCGGGTACACAGATACGCAGTATTTT.